These T cell receptor beta chains were read from a single sample in a study of cytomegalovirus exposure and HLA in healthy donors. Using immunoSEQ multiplex PCR, the repertoire was profiled, and TCRdb retains in-frame clones only, with some absent. Here the sample table reports about 160,000 clones. Sample: PBMCs. The origin of the receptors is a man under 40 in good health and CMV-seronegative. Each CDR3 is given with its conserved first and last residue. D genes are given only for firm matches.

d_gene: .
v_gene: TRBV14
j_gene: TRBJ1-1
CDR3aa: CASSRGGVNTEAFF
CDR3nt: TGTGCCAGCAGCCGGGGAGGGGTGAACACTGAAGCTTTCTTT

d_gene: TRBD1
v_gene: TRBV6-5
j_gene: TRBJ2-7
CDR3aa: CASSYGGQDKYEQYF
CDR3nt: TGTGCCAGCAGTTACGGGGGACAGGATAAGTACGAGCAGTACTTC

d_gene: .
v_gene: TRBV11-3
j_gene: TRBJ1-2
CDR3aa: CASSLGGHGYTF
CDR3nt: TGTGCCAGCAGCTTGGGGGGACATGGCTACACCTTC

d_gene: TRBD2
v_gene: TRBV5-6
j_gene: TRBJ2-1
CDR3aa: CASSHGLAGVLTYNEQFF
CDR3nt: TGTGCCAGCAGCCACGGACTAGCGGGAGTACTAACCTACAATGAGCAGTTCTTC

d_gene: .
v_gene: TRBV6-1
j_gene: TRBJ2-2
CDR3aa: CASSEARGSDTGELFF
CDR3nt: TGTGCCAGCAGTGAAGCACGGGGGTCAGACACCGGGGAGCTGTTTTTT

d_gene: .
v_gene: TRBV5-5
j_gene: TRBJ1-1
CDR3aa: CASSRGGSETEAFF
CDR3nt: TGTGCCAGCAGCCGGGGAGGCTCGGAGACTGAAGCTTTCTTT

d_gene: .
v_gene: TRBV14
j_gene: TRBJ2-1
CDR3aa: CASSQLVSGALYNEQFF
CDR3nt: TGTGCCAGCAGCCAACTTGTCTCGGGAGCCCTCTACAATGAGCAGTTCTTC

d_gene: TRBD1
v_gene: TRBV6-1
j_gene: TRBJ1-1
CDR3aa: CASSEPGTGETEAFF
CDR3nt: TGTGCCAGCAGTGAGCCCGGGACAGGGGAGACTGAAGCCTTCTTT

d_gene: .
v_gene: TRBV19
j_gene: TRBJ1-5
CDR3aa: CASRGVNQPQHF
CDR3nt: TGTGCCAGTAGAGGGGTTAATCAGCCCCAGCATTTT

d_gene: TRBD2
v_gene: TRBV11-3
j_gene: TRBJ2-7
CDR3aa: CASSSGTSVLPDEQYF
CDR3nt: TGTGCCAGCAGCTCGGGGACTAGCGTATTACCCGACGAGCAGTACTTC

d_gene: .
v_gene: TRBV5-4
j_gene: TRBJ1-2
CDR3aa: CASSRGGLVTDYGYTF
CDR3nt: TGTGCCAGCAGCCGGGGGGGCCTCGTTACGGACTATGGCTACACCTTC

d_gene: .
v_gene: TRBV6-1
j_gene: TRBJ1-1
CDR3aa: CASKPGGNTEAFF
CDR3nt: TGTGCCAGCAAACCGGGTGGAAACACTGAAGCTTTCTTT

d_gene: .
v_gene: TRBV7-3
j_gene: TRBJ1-1
CDR3aa: CASSLQLNTEAFF
CDR3nt: TGTGCCAGCAGCTTACAATTGAACACTGAAGCTTTCTTT

d_gene: .
v_gene: TRBV2
j_gene: TRBJ1-2
CDR3aa: CAAIWGRASGYTF
CDR3nt: TGTGCCGCCATCTGGGGCAGGGCCTCTGGCTACACCTTC

d_gene: .
v_gene: TRBV6-5
j_gene: TRBJ2-5
CDR3aa: CASSRIGGTQETQYF
CDR3nt: TGTGCCAGCAGTCGCATAGGGGGAACGCAAGAGACCCAGTACTTC

d_gene: TRBD1
v_gene: TRBV19
j_gene: TRBJ2-7
CDR3aa: CASSMGQVTYEQYF
CDR3nt: TGTGCCAGTAGTATGGGACAGGTAACCTACGAGCAGTACTTC

d_gene: TRBD1
v_gene: TRBV7-2
j_gene: TRBJ2-1
CDR3aa: CASREFRDRGWDEQFF
CDR3nt: TGTGCCAGCAGGGAGTTCCGGGACAGGGGTTGGGATGAGCAGTTCTTC

d_gene: TRBD2
v_gene: TRBV5-1
j_gene: TRBJ2-1
CDR3aa: CASSLEGLELFF
CDR3nt: TGCGCCAGCAGCTTGGAAGGACTAGAGTTGTTCTTC

d_gene: TRBD1
v_gene: TRBV6-5
j_gene: TRBJ2-3
CDR3aa: CASRRTGVEDTQYF
CDR3nt: TGTGCCAGCAGGAGGACAGGGGTTGAAGATACGCAGTATTTT

d_gene: .
v_gene: TRBV28
j_gene: TRBJ2-7
CDR3aa: CASRLGSEQYF
CDR3nt: TGTGCCAGCAGGTTAGGCAGCGAGCAGTACTTC

d_gene: TRBD2
v_gene: TRBV6-5
j_gene: TRBJ2-7
CDR3aa: CASSPTSGPYEQYF
CDR3nt: TGTGCCAGCAGCCCAACTAGCGGCCCCTACGAGCAGTACTTC

d_gene: .
v_gene: TRBV7-6
j_gene: TRBJ2-5
CDR3aa: CASSLADQETQYF
CDR3nt: TGTGCCAGCAGCTTGGCAGACCAAGAGACCCAGTACTTC

d_gene: TRBD1
v_gene: TRBV19
j_gene: TRBJ2-7
CDR3aa: CASSIEGGRSYEQYF
CDR3nt: TGTGCCAGTAGTATAGAAGGGGGCCGGTCCTACGAGCAGTACTTC

d_gene: .
v_gene: TRBV6-5
j_gene: TRBJ2-3
CDR3aa: CASSWVRQGFTDTQYF
CDR3nt: TGTGCCAGCAGTTGGGTGCGTCAGGGCTTCACAGATACGCAGTATTTT

d_gene: .
v_gene: TRBV6-5
j_gene: TRBJ2-7
CDR3aa: CASMLGASYEQYF
CDR3nt: TGTGCCAGCATGCTAGGTGCTTCCTACGAGCAGTACTTC

d_gene: TRBD2
v_gene: TRBV30
j_gene: TRBJ2-5
CDR3aa: CAWSVAGGRVETQYF
CDR3nt: TGTGCCTGGAGTGTAGCGGGAGGGCGGGTAGAGACCCAGTACTTC

d_gene: .
v_gene: TRBV2
j_gene: TRBJ2-1
CDR3aa: CASSRDSYNEQFF
CDR3nt: TGTGCCAGCAGCCGGGACTCATACAATGAGCAGTTCTTC

d_gene: .
v_gene: TRBV19
j_gene: TRBJ1-2
CDR3aa: CASSIQTRYGYTF
CDR3nt: TGTGCCAGTAGTATTCAGACACGCTATGGCTACACCTTC

d_gene: TRBD2
v_gene: TRBV6-5
j_gene: TRBJ2-2
CDR3aa: CASWRGAGELFF
CDR3nt: TGTGCCAGCTGGCGGGGGGCCGGGGAGCTGTTTTTT

d_gene: .
v_gene: TRBV6-4
j_gene: TRBJ1-1
CDR3aa: CASSEVMGQGGTEAFF
CDR3nt: TGTGCCAGCAGTGAGGTTATGGGCCAGGGCGGCACTGAAGCTTTCTTT

d_gene: .
v_gene: TRBV2
j_gene: TRBJ1-5
CDR3aa: CASSEEAGYNQPQHF
CDR3nt: TGTGCCAGCAGTGAAGAGGCAGGCTACAATCAGCCCCAGCATTTT

d_gene: .
v_gene: TRBV25-1
j_gene: TRBJ2-7
CDR3aa: CASSAAGTLFRYEQYF
CDR3nt: TGTGCCAGCAGCGCGGCGGGGACCCTATTCCGCTACGAGCAGTACTTC

d_gene: .
v_gene: TRBV5-1
j_gene: TRBJ1-2
CDR3aa: CASSLSAPGHSDGYTF
CDR3nt: TGCGCCAGCAGCTTGTCCGCCCCGGGACACTCTGACGGCTACACCTTC

d_gene: TRBD2
v_gene: TRBV25-1
j_gene: TRBJ2-2
CDR3aa: CASSGGTSGRLPGELFF
CDR3nt: TGTGCCAGCAGTGGGGGGACTAGCGGGAGACTCCCCGGGGAGCTGTTTTTT

d_gene: TRBD2
v_gene: TRBV29-1
j_gene: TRBJ2-3
CDR3aa: CSVRLAGTDTQYF
CDR3nt: TGCAGCGTCCGACTAGCGGGAACAGATACGCAGTATTTT

d_gene: .
v_gene: TRBV12-5
j_gene: TRBJ2-7
CDR3aa: CASGSRSLYEQYF
CDR3nt: TGTGCTAGTGGATCACGGAGTCTCTACGAGCAGTACTTC

d_gene: TRBD2
v_gene: TRBV19
j_gene: TRBJ2-1
CDR3aa: CASSMVLAGDEQFF
CDR3nt: TGTGCCAGTAGTATGGTGCTAGCGGGTGATGAGCAGTTCTTC

d_gene: TRBD1
v_gene: TRBV7-9
j_gene: TRBJ1-2
CDR3aa: CASSRQGPNYGYTF
CDR3nt: TGTGCCAGCAGCCGACAGGGGCCTAACTATGGCTACACCTTC

d_gene: TRBD2
v_gene: TRBV6-6
j_gene: TRBJ2-7
CDR3aa: CASSTLAGRYEQYF
CDR3nt: TGTGCCAGCAGTACACTAGCGGGCCGGTACGAGCAGTACTTC

d_gene: TRBD1
v_gene: TRBV18
j_gene: TRBJ2-7
CDR3aa: CASSPSGTGITNYEQYF
CDR3nt: TGTGCCAGCTCACCTTCCGGGACAGGGATCACCAACTACGAGCAGTACTTC

d_gene: TRBD2
v_gene: TRBV5-1
j_gene: TRBJ2-7
CDR3aa: CVSSNSPWTSGNEQYF
CDR3nt: TGCGTCAGCAGCAATTCCCCGTGGACTAGCGGGAACGAGCAGTACTTC

d_gene: .
v_gene: TRBV11-2
j_gene: TRBJ2-2
CDR3aa: CASSKPAGIPDTGELFF
CDR3nt: TGTGCCAGCAGCAAGCCTGCGGGGATCCCGGACACCGGGGAGCTGTTTTTT

d_gene: .
v_gene: TRBV27
j_gene: TRBJ2-3
CDR3aa: CASSSSVDTQYF
CDR3nt: TGTGCCAGCAGTTCGAGTGTTGATACGCAGTATTTT

d_gene: .
v_gene: TRBV5-4
j_gene: TRBJ2-7
CDR3aa: CASSLETAFGEQYF
CDR3nt: TGTGCCAGCAGCTTGGAGACGGCCTTCGGGGAGCAGTACTTC